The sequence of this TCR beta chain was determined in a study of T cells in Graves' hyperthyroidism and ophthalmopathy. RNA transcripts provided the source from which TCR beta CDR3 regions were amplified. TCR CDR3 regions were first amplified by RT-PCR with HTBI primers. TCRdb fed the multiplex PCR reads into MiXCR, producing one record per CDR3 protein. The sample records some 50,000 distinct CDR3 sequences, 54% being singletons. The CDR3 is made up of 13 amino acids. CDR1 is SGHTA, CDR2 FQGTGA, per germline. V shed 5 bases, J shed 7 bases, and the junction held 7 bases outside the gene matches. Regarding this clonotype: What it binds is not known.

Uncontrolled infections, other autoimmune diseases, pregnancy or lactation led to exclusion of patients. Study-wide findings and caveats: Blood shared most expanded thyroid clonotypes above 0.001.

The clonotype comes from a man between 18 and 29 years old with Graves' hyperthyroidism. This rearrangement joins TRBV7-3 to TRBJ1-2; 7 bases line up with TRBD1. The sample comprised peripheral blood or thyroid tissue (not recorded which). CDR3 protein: CASSTRQGGGYTF. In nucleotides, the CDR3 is TGTGCCAGCAGCACCCGACAGGGAGGTGGCTACACCTTC.